Below, 32 T cell receptor beta chains from the same sample are listed, as sequenced in a study of blood T cell repertoires in COVID-19. Clones were read by immunoSEQ multiplex PCR, and TCRdb kept only the in-frame ones, dropping some. In the table there are about 110,000 clones, around 80% of which are singletons. What was sequenced was peripheral blood. The source of these receptors is a woman older than 75 with acute or convalescent COVID-19.

The V gene is TRBV3-1 (or the pseudogene TRBV3-2), the J gene TRBJ1-2; TRBD1 agrees at 7 bases. The CDR3 sequence is 15 residues long. Looked up from germline, CDR1 is LGHDT and CDR2 is YNNKEL (reference sequence). J gave up 5 bases and V 4 bases, and 10 bases lay outside the gene matches. CDR3 loop: CASSPSGTVGYGYTF. CDR3 coding DNA: TGTGCCAGCAGCCCCTCCGGGACAGTTGGATATGGCTACACCTTC.

This sequence joins TRBV4-2 and TRBJ2-3; TRBD2 matches at 7 bases. Germline trimming cut 0 bases from V and 6 bases from J; bases unmatched to any gene: 9. The germline gives CDR1 LGHNA, CDR2 YNFKEQ. The CDR3 is 16 amino acids. CDR3: CASSQDFAGVGDTQYF. As DNA, the CDR3 is TGTGCCAGCAGCCAAGATTTTGCGGGAGTGGGGGATACGCAGTATTTT.

The rearrangement joins TRBV28 to TRBJ1-2; 12 bases match TRBD1. Germline V gives CDR1 MDHEN, CDR2 SYDVKM. The CDR3 runs 14 residues. V lost 3 bases and J lost 8; bases outside the gene matches: 4. The CDR3 DNA is TGTGCCAGCAGTTTGGGACAGGGGGCTTGGGGCTACACCTTC. As protein: CASSLGQGAWGYTF.

The genes are TRBV7-2 and TRBJ2-3; 10 bases are shared with TRBD2. V was pared by 1 base and J by 3 bases, with 4 bases of the junction left unmatched. CDR3 length: 16 residues. Germline-derived CDR1 and CDR2 are SGHTA and FQGNSA. The DNA for the CDR3 is TGTGCCAGCAGCTTAGTCGGGACTAGCGAGACAGATACGCAGTATTTT. Encoded protein: CASSLVGTSETDTQYF.

V usage is TRBV28 and J usage is TRBJ2-5, with 11 bases identical to TRBD2. V lost 3 bases, J lost 5 bases, and 2 bases stayed unmatched. The CDR3 length is 14 residues. Per the germline V gene, CDR1 is MDHEN and CDR2 is SYDVKM. CDR3 region: CASSLPSGGETQYF. In nucleotides, the CDR3 is TGTGCCAGCAGTTTGCCTAGCGGGGGGGAGACCCAGTACTTC.

The chain is built from TRBV10-3 and TRBJ2-1, with TRBD1 matching over 11 bases. CDR3 length equals 14 residues. V trimming: 4 bases; J trimming: 6 bases; junction bases outside the gene matches: 2. Looked up from germline, CDR1 is ENHRY and CDR2 is SYGVKD. The CDR3 protein is CAISGGTGGNEQFF. The CDR3 bases are TGTGCCATCAGTGGTGGGACAGGGGGCAATGAGCAGTTCTTC.

V and J are TRBV10-3 and TRBJ2-7; D is possibly TRBD2 (5 bases). CDR3 size: 14 residues. CDR1 is ENHRY, CDR2 SYGVKD, per germline. Trimming removed 3 bases from V and 2 bases from J, with 11 bases in between. CDR3: CAISELGLTYEQYF. The CDR3 region has the DNA TGTGCCATCAGTGAATTAGGACTTACCTACGAGCAGTACTTC.

This clone was counted a few times. The V and J genes are TRBV11-2 and TRBJ1-3, with D perhaps TRBD1 (5 bases). The V end was cut by 1 base, the J end by 6 bases, with 7 bases between. CDR1 is SGHAT, CDR2 FQNNGV, per germline. This CDR3 is built from 13 residues. The CDR3 sequence is CASSLARENTIYF. DNA for the CDR3: TGTGCCAGCAGCTTAGCCAGGGAAAACACCATATATTTT. The full variable domain, in which reference TRBV11-2 and TRBJ1-3 provide the parts outside the CDR3, is EAGVAQSPRYKIIEKRQSVAFWCNPISGHATLYWYQQILGQGPKLLIQFQNNGVVDDSQLPKDRFSAERLKGVDSTLKIQPAKLEDSAVYLCASSLARENTIYFGEGSWLTVV.

The rearrangement links TRBV6-2 or TRBV6-3 to TRBJ1-5; the D gene is possibly TRBD1 (5 bases). Trimming left V 0 bases short and J 4 bases short, with 16 bases between. The CDR3 contains 17 residues. From germline, CDR1 is MNHEY and CDR2 SVGEGT. This CDR3 is CASSYSGWQGLNQPQHF. CDR3 DNA sequence: TGTGCCAGCAGTTACTCCGGGTGGCAGGGTTTAAATCAGCCCCAGCATTTT.

This chain joins TRBV2 and TRBJ2-3, with D unclear. With 6 bases removed from V and 5 bases from J, the gap between germline ends came to 6 bases. This CDR3 is 11 amino acids long. Germline CDR1 is SNHLY and CDR2 is FYNNEI. CDR3: CASRYLDTQYF. The CDR3, as DNA: TGTGCCAGCAGGTATTTAGATACGCAGTATTTT.

This clone was observed a few times. The gene calls are TRBV30 and TRBJ1-4; D ambiguous. This CDR3 is 15 amino acids long. Between the trimmed V and J ends, which lost 2 bases and 2 bases, there was a span of 12 bases. Germline lookup yields CDR1 GTSNPN and CDR2 SVGIG (reference sequence). CDR3 amino acids: CAWSNGYSTNEKLFF. The CDR3 DNA reads as TGTGCCTGGAGTAATGGGTATAGCACTAATGAAAAACTGTTTTTT. The full variable domain, completed using reference TRBV30 and TRBJ1-4, is SQTIHQWPATLVQPVGSPLSLECTVEGTSNPNLYWYRQAAGRGLQLLFYSVGIGQISSEVPQNLSASRPQDRQFILSSKKLLLSDSGFYLCAWSNGYSTNEKLFFGSGTQLSVL.

This clone occurred a few times. The gene calls are TRBV18 and TRBJ2-1, with 15 bases fitting TRBD2. CDR3 length: 19 amino acids. V dropped 4 bases and J dropped 6; count of bases not matched to a gene: 13. Germline V CDR1 and CDR2: KGHSH, LQKENI. This CDR3 is CASSRTSGGAGSRTNEQFF. For the CDR3, the DNA is TGTGCCAGCTCACGGACTAGCGGGGGGGCCGGCAGTCGAACCAATGAGCAGTTCTTC.

V is TRBV28 and J is TRBJ2-1, with a weak D call TRBD2 (6 bases). Germline V CDR1 and CDR2: MDHEN, SYDVKM. V dropped 3 bases and J dropped 0 bases, with 9 bases sitting between them. The CDR3 sequence is 15 residues long. CDR3 coding DNA: TGTGCCAGCAGTTTGAGCGGGTACTCCTACAATGAGCAGTTCTTC. Its protein is CASSLSGYSYNEQFF.

The genes are TRBV11-2 and TRBJ2-7; 13 bases are a match to TRBD2. The germline gives CDR1 SGHAT, CDR2 FQNNGV. The CDR3 runs 16 residues. V lost 1 base, J lost 3 bases, and 3 bases stayed unmatched. This CDR3 is CASSLGGLAGLYEQYF. As DNA, the CDR3 is TGTGCCAGCAGCTTAGGGGGACTAGCGGGACTCTACGAGCAGTACTTC.

The V and J genes are TRBV6-1 and TRBJ1-2; D not resolved. In germline, CDR1 is MNHNS, CDR2 SASEGT. CDR3 size: 13 residues. V lost 2 bases, J lost 2 bases, and 6 bases lay in between. For the CDR3, the DNA is TGTGCCAGCAGTGAACGGGGAAACTATGGCTACACCTTC. Translating gives CASSERGNYGYTF.

The V call is TRBV19, the J call TRBJ2-7, with D perhaps matching TRBD1 (5 bases). Germline V CDR1 and CDR2: LNHDA, SQIVND (reference sequence). The CDR3 runs 14 residues. V was trimmed by 6 bases and J by 4 bases, leaving 16 bases between them. CDR3 amino acids: CASSPTAWTYEQYF. DNA of the CDR3: TGTGCCAGTAGCCCGACAGCGTGGACATACGAGCAGTACTTC.

This sequence joins TRBV5-1 and TRBJ1-1; TRBD1 might be the D (5 bases). The CDR3 sequence is 15 residues long. The V end lost 0 bases, the J end lost 0 bases, and 9 bases lay between the germline ends. Germline V gene sequence: CDR1 SGHRS, CDR2 YFSETQ. This chain's CDR3 is CASSLGAGMNTEAFF. CDR3 nucleotide sequence: TGCGCCAGCAGCTTGGGGGCAGGGATGAACACTGAAGCTTTCTTT.

V usage is TRBV5-4 and J usage is TRBJ2-2; 8 bases are shared with TRBD2. CDR1 and CDR2 (germline): SGHNT, YYREEE (reference sequence). The CDR3 runs to 15 residues. CDR3 DNA sequence: TGTGCGGGAGCGCGGGGGGTAGGCGGCACCGGGGAGCTGTTTTTT. Residues: CAGARGVGGTGELFF.

This chain uses TRBV6-2 or TRBV6-3 with TRBJ1-5; 11 bases map to TRBD1. The germline CDR1 and CDR2 sequences are MNHEY and SVGEGT. The CDR3 extends over 15 amino acids. The J segment lost 5 bases and the V segment lost 6 bases, leaving 6 bases of the junction unmatched. CDR3 DNA sequence: TGTGCCAGCAGCCGGGACAGGGGGTTCGATCAGCCCCAGCATTTT. Its protein product is CASSRDRGFDQPQHF.

This clone was found a few times. The chain has TRBV1 and TRBJ2-2; the table's TRBD2 call for D was not verified on the DNA. TRBV1 is noted as a pseudogene. This CDR3 comprises 16 residues. CDR3 in DNA: TGCACCAGTCATTCCTACCTAGCGCCGAACACCGGGGAGCTGTTTTTT. Amino acids: CTSHSYLAPNTGELFF.

This clone was counted a few times. The CDR3 nucleotides read TGCGCCAGCAGCTTGGGACTAGCGGGGCCAACAGATACGCAGTATTTT. Translating gives CASSLGLAGPTDTQYF. The chain uses TRBV5-1 and TRBJ2-3; TRBD2 matches at 11 bases. There are 16 residues in the CDR3. V shed 0 bases, J shed 3 bases, and the junction held 3 bases outside the gene matches. Germline-derived CDR1 and CDR2 are SGHRS and YFSETQ.

V usage is TRBV4-3 and J usage is TRBJ1-5, with D possibly being TRBD1 (6 bases). V lost 4 bases and J 4 bases, leaving 14 bases between the germline ends. Germline V CDR1 and CDR2: LGHNA, YSLEER. The CDR3 contains 15 residues. CDR3 DNA: TGCGCCAGCAGCCTGGCAGGGGAAAGGAATCAGCCCCAGCATTTT. Its protein is CASSLAGERNQPQHF.

This rearrangement joins TRBV4-3 to TRBJ1-4, with TRBD1 matching over 7 bases. The CDR3 runs to 15 residues. From germline, CDR1 is LGHNA and CDR2 YSLEER. The ends lost 4 bases at V and 5 bases at J; junction bases unmatched: 7. In DNA form, the CDR3 reads TGCGCCAGCAGCCGAAAGGACAGGAGAAATGAAAAACTGTTTTTT. Protein sequence: CASSRKDRRNEKLFF.

The chain employs TRBV21-1 and TRBJ1-5. TRBV21-1 constitutes a pseudogene. This CDR3 has 15 amino acids. The CDR3 loop reads CASSNSVYSNQPQHF. The CDR3 region has the DNA TGTGCCAGCAGCAATTCGGTTTATAGCAATCAGCCCCAGCATTTT.

This clone came up once. The V call is TRBV19, the J call TRBJ1-4, with D perhaps TRBD1 (6 bases). This CDR3 region has 15 residues. From germline, CDR1 is LNHDA and CDR2 SQIVND (reference sequence). With 3 bases removed from V and 4 bases from J, the gap between germline ends came to 12 bases. CDR3 sequence (DNA): TGTGCCAGTAGTATCAGACAGGAGCTTAATGAAAAACTGTTTTTT. It yields the protein CASSIRQELNEKLFF.

The gene calls are TRBV5-4 and TRBJ2-2; 9 bases map to TRBD1. CDR3 length: 14 residues. Germline lookup yields CDR1 SGHNT and CDR2 YYREEE (reference sequence). The V segment lost 6 bases and the J segment 7 bases; nucleotides outside the gene matches: 7. The CDR3 region is CASKATGGFGELFF. CDR3 in DNA: TGTGCCAGCAAAGCGACAGGGGGTTTCGGGGAGCTGTTTTTT.

V and J are TRBV18 and TRBJ1-1; D is uncertain. V was pared by 0 bases and J by 1 base, with 6 bases between. The CDR3 is 14 amino acids. Germline assignment: CDR1 KGHSH and CDR2 LQKENI. CDR3 sequence (DNA): TGTGCCAGCTCACCACCACTAAAGAACACTGAAGCTTTCTTT. This translates into CASSPPLKNTEAFF.

V is TRBV11-2 and J is TRBJ2-1; TRBD2 aligns across 14 bases. Trimming at V came to 4 bases and at J to 6 bases, leaving 14 bases not matched to a gene. This CDR3 spans 19 amino acids. CDR1 is SGHAT, CDR2 FQNNGV, per germline. The CDR3 bases are TGTGCCAGCAGCTGGGGGGAGACTAGCGGGAGGGCTGGGCGCAATGAGCAGTTCTTC. The encoded protein is CASSWGETSGRAGRNEQFF.

The gene calls are TRBV10-3 and TRBJ1-4; possible D gene TRBD1, 6 bases. CDR1 is ENHRY, CDR2 SYGVKD, per germline. Trimming stripped 3 bases from V and 7 bases from J, with 12 bases between. The CDR3 is made up of 14 amino acids. CDR3 protein: CAISDAGGGEKLFF. CDR3 in DNA: TGTGCCATCAGTGATGCGGGGGGCGGTGAAAAACTGTTTTTT.

The J gene is TRBJ2-1, the V gene TRBV18, with a tentative D call TRBD1 (6 bases). Trimming cost V 6 bases and J 8 bases, with 17 bases left between them. The CDR3 has 14 residues. Germline CDR1 and CDR2: KGHSH and LQKENI. The CDR3 is CASSAQGIRDEQFF. CDR3 bases: TGTGCCAGCTCGGCCCAGGGGATCAGGGATGAGCAGTTCTTC.

V is TRBV28 and J is TRBJ2-2; 11 bases are shared with TRBD2. Trimming cost V 2 bases and J 7 bases; bases outside gene matches: 6. Germline values: CDR1 MDHEN, CDR2 SYDVKM. This CDR3 region has 16 residues. The chain's CDR3 is CASSLSSGRAGGELFF. The CDR3 DNA reads TGTGCCAGCAGTTTAAGTAGCGGGAGGGCCGGCGGGGAGCTGTTTTTT.

Worth noting for this clone: The junction departs from the called germline gene at one end, perhaps through a read error. The chain combines TRBV6-5 with TRBJ1-5; D is undetermined. CDR3 length: 12 residues. CDR1 and CDR2 (germline): MNHEY, SVGAGI. The chain's CDR3 is CASSYSDQPQHF. The CDR3 DNA follows: TGTGCCAGCAGTTATAGCGATCAGCCCCAGCATTTT.